This T cell receptor beta chain was identified in a study of blood T cells in healthy people across ages. Study-wide results and caveats: Both higher diversity and more naive CD4+ cells marked long-lived donors when set against aged donors.

About this clonotype itself: Its antigen is unknown.

Combining a sample-barcoded 5' primer with a J-beta primer mix, a second PCR ran for roughly 7 to 12 cycles. A single record per CDR3 protein comes from TCRdb applying MiXCR to the 5' RACE reads. The data contain more than 900,000 distinct CDR3 sequences, approximately 25% of them singletons. This CDR3 comprises 15 residues. V shed 6 bases, J shed 1 base, and the junction held 1 base outside the gene matches. Germline values: CDR1 SNHLY, CDR2 FYNNEI. These data also featured in a second study, about T cells of mothers and their children. As that report states: Thymic selection molds TCR recombination products alike in related and unrelated pairs.

The sequence was obtained from a girl aged 2-10 years in good health. The rearrangement links TRBV2 to TRBJ2-6; 9 bases are shared with TRBD1. The source material was blood. This chain's CDR3 is CASSGTGSGANVLTF. Written as DNA, the CDR3 is TGTGCCAGCAGCGGGACAGGGTCTGGGGCCAACGTCCTGACTTTC.